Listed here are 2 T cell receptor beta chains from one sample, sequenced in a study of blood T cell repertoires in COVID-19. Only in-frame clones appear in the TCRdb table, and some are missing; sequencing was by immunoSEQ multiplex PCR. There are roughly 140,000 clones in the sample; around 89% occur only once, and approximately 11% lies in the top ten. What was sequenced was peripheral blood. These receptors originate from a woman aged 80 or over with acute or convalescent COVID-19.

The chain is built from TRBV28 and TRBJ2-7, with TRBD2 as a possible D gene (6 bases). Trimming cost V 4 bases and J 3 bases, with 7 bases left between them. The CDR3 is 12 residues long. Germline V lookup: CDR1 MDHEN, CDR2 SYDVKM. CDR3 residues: CASSWGDYEQYF. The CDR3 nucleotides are TGTGCCAGCAGTTGGGGGGACTACGAGCAGTACTTC.

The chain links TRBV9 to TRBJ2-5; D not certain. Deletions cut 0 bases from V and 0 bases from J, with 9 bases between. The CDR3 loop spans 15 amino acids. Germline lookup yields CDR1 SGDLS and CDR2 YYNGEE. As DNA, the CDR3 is TGTGCCAGCAGCGTAGGGCCCCTGTACCAAGAGACCCAGTACTTC. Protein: CASSVGPLYQETQYF.